The 20 T cell receptor beta chains in this list originate from one sample, sequenced in a study of blood T cell repertoires in COVID-19. Produced via immunoSEQ multiplex PCR; TCRdb's table is partial and in-frame only. This sample has around 220,000 clones; over 80% occur once, and the top ten carry 1.5% to 2%. What was sequenced was PBMCs or T cells enriched from blood (not recorded which). The source of these receptors is a woman aged 18-35 years who had recovered from COVID-19.

The chain links TRBV10-3 to TRBJ2-7; 7 positions match TRBD1. Unmatched junction bases numbered 4, after V lost 7 bases and J lost 1 base. This CDR3 contains 13 residues. Germline lookup yields CDR1 ENHRY and CDR2 SYGVKD. In nucleotides, the CDR3 is TGTGCCATCAAAGACAGGGATTCCTACGAGCAGTACTTC. It is translated as CAIKDRDSYEQYF.

This rearrangement joins TRBV7-2 to TRBJ2-3; the D gene is possibly TRBD1 (6 bases). This CDR3 contains 14 residues. The V end lost 7 bases, the J end lost 6 bases, and 17 bases lay between the germline ends. CDR1 and CDR2 from the germline V gene are SGHTA and FQGNSA. The CDR3 DNA sequence: TGTGCCAGCACGAAGTTACAGGGTGGTGATACGCAGTATTTT. Translating it yields CASTKLQGGDTQYF. The entire variable domain, with the rest obtained from reference TRBV7-2 and TRBJ2-3, is as follows: GAGVSQSPSNKVTEKGKDVELRCDPISGHTALYWYRQSLGQGLEFLIYFQGNSAPDKSGLPSDRFSAERTGGSVSTLTIQRTQQEDSAVYLCASTKLQGGDTQYFGPGTRLTVL.

CDR3 nucleotide sequence: TGTGCCAGCAGCTTAGCCGAGGGATTTGAAGCTTTCTTT. Translating it yields CASSLAEGFEAFF. The gene calls are TRBV7-9 and TRBJ1-1; D call uncertain. The germline gives CDR1 SEHNR, CDR2 FQNEAQ (reference sequence). V lost 0 bases and J lost 7, with 9 bases in between. CDR3 length: 13 amino acids.

V gene TRBV19 combines with J gene TRBJ2-2; D is possibly TRBD1 (6 bases). From germline, CDR1 is LNHDA and CDR2 SQIVND (reference sequence). Trimming stripped 0 bases from V and 4 bases from J, with 18 bases between. This CDR3 spans 18 amino acids. The CDR3 reads CASSIDPATGYGTGELFF. For the CDR3, the DNA is TGTGCCAGTAGTATAGATCCGGCAACAGGGTATGGCACCGGGGAGCTGTTTTTT.

The rearrangement joins TRBV28 to TRBJ1-5, with D possibly being TRBD1 (5 bases). CDR1 and CDR2 (germline): MDHEN, SYDVKM. V gave up 4 bases and J gave up 4 bases, with 8 bases separating them. The CDR3 loop spans 13 amino acids. CDR3 region: CASSYDSNQPQHF. CDR3 nucleotides: TGTGCCAGCAGTTATGACAGTAATCAGCCCCAGCATTTT. Looking up the rest from reference TRBV28 and TRBJ1-5 gives the full variable domain: DVKVTQSSRYLVKRTGEKVFLECVQDMDHENMFWYRQDPGLGLRLIYFSYDVKMKEKGDIPEGYSVSREKKERFSLILESASTNQTSMYLCASSYDSNQPQHFGDGTRLSIL.

A single count supports this clone. This sequence joins TRBV27 and TRBJ2-3, with 7 bases aligning to TRBD2. V was pared by 2 bases and J by 4 bases, with 9 bases of the junction left unmatched. Germline CDR1 MNHEY, CDR2 SMNVEV (reference sequence). CDR3 size: 16 residues. CDR3 sequence (DNA): TGTGCCAGCAGTTTACGTGGGAGGGCCGGGGCAGATACGCAGTATTTT. Its translation is CASSLRGRAGADTQYF.

This chain connects TRBV13 to TRBJ2-7; D call uncertain. V dropped 0 bases and J dropped 7 bases, with 22 bases sitting between them. There are 17 residues in the CDR3. CDR1 is PRHDT and CDR2 is FYEKMQ in the germline V gene (reference sequence). CDR3 nucleotides: TGTGCCAGCAGCTTAGGAAAAGCAGGTTCTCCGTTCTATGAGCAGTACTTC. Amino acid sequence: CASSLGKAGSPFYEQYF.

The table lists this clone with a count of one. The V call is TRBV12-5, the J call TRBJ1-5, with D perhaps matching TRBD1 (6 bases). V gave up 8 bases and J gave up 6 bases, with 17 bases separating them. The CDR3 spans 14 residues. CDR1 and CDR2 (germline): LGHNT, FRNRAP. CDR3 nucleotides: TGTGCTAGTCCACACTACACAGGGAGTCAGCCCCAGCATTTT. It is translated as CASPHYTGSQPQHF.

CDR3 in DNA: TGTGCCAGCAGTACAGGGCGTCGGGGTGGCAATCAGCCCCAGCATTTT. It translates to CASSTGRRGGNQPQHF. The chain employs TRBV6-4 and TRBJ1-5; D may be TRBD1 (6 bases). V was trimmed by 5 bases and J by 2 bases, leaving 16 bases between them. Looked up from germline, CDR1 is MRHNA and CDR2 is SNTAGT. This CDR3 has 16 amino acids.

The chain recombines TRBV28 with TRBJ2-1; 9 nucleotides line up with TRBD1. V shed 5 bases, J shed 2 bases, and the junction held 10 bases outside the gene matches. This CDR3 has 17 amino acids. Per the germline V gene, CDR1 is MDHEN and CDR2 is SYDVKM. CDR3 DNA sequence: TGTGCCAGCAGTCCTACCGCCGGGACAGGGCCCTACAATGAGCAGTTCTTC. It translates to CASSPTAGTGPYNEQFF. Filled out from reference TRBV28 and TRBJ2-1, the complete variable domain reads DVKVTQSSRYLVKRTGEKVFLECVQDMDHENMFWYRQDPGLGLRLIYFSYDVKMKEKGDIPEGYSVSREKKERFSLILESASTNQTSMYLCASSPTAGTGPYNEQFFGPGTRLTVL.

The chain is built from TRBV5-1 and TRBJ1-1, with D tentatively TRBD1 (5 bases). The CDR3 length is 13 residues. CDR1 and CDR2 (germline): SGHRS, YFSETQ. The V and J ends lost 4 bases and 1 base respectively, with 8 bases between them. CDR3 coding DNA: TGCGCCAGCAGCCGAACAGGGAACACTGAAGCTTTCTTT. Encoded protein: CASSRTGNTEAFF.

The V gene is TRBV19, the J gene TRBJ2-4, with D perhaps TRBD2 (5 bases). Germline CDR1 and CDR2: LNHDA and SQIVND (reference sequence). V gave up 3 bases and J gave up 0 bases, with 9 bases separating them. This CDR3 spans 15 amino acids. The DNA of the CDR3 is TGTGCCAGTAGTATCGGGGTTTTAGCCAAAAACATTCAGTACTTC. It encodes CASSIGVLAKNIQYF.

The chain has TRBV5-5 and TRBJ1-3; D uncertain. V dropped 1 base and J dropped 3 bases, with 14 bases sitting between them. CDR1 and CDR2 from the germline V gene are SGHKS and YYEKEE (reference sequence). The CDR3 is 16 amino acids. The CDR3 reads CASSLSYAGLGNTIYF. The CDR3 nucleotides read TGTGCCAGCAGCTTGTCGTATGCGGGTCTTGGAAACACCATATATTTT. The variable domain in full, with the rest retrieved from reference TRBV5-5 and TRBJ1-3, is DAGVTQSPTHLIKTRGQQVTLRCSPISGHKSVSWYQQVLGQGPQFIFQYYEKEERGRGNFPDRFSARQFPNYSSELNVNALLLGDSALYLCASSLSYAGLGNTIYFGEGSWLTVV.

This clone occurred a few times. V is TRBV9 and J is TRBJ2-2; D might be TRBD1 (5 bases). Between the trimmed V and J ends, which lost 6 bases and 5 bases, there was a span of 17 bases. CDR1 and CDR2 (germline): SGDLS, YYNGEE. This CDR3 region has 15 residues. The DNA for the CDR3 is TGTGCCAGCACCTCCAGCCGGCAGGGTACCGGGGAGCTGTTTTTT. Amino acids: CASTSSRQGTGELFF.

The chain joins TRBV7-8 to TRBJ1-1; perhaps TRBD1 as D (6 bases). Per the germline V gene, CDR1 is SGHVS and CDR2 is FQNEAQ. V lost 2 bases and J lost 4, with 14 bases in between. This CDR3 is 15 amino acids long. The CDR3 loop reads CASSLNRDRSTEAFF. In DNA, the CDR3 is TGTGCCAGCAGCTTAAACAGGGATAGGAGCACTGAAGCTTTCTTT.

The rearrangement uses TRBV28 and TRBJ2-7; 9 bases agree with TRBD1. There are 17 residues in the CDR3. Losses at the gene ends were 6 bases for V and 1 base for J; bases not matched to a gene: 13. Germline V gene sequence: CDR1 MDHEN, CDR2 SYDVKM. The CDR3 sequence is CASSSGTGILGSYEQYF. The CDR3 nucleotides read TGTGCCAGCAGCTCGGGGACAGGGATTCTCGGATCCTACGAGCAGTACTTC.

This clone was observed a handful of times. The chain joins TRBV18 to TRBJ1-1; D might be TRBD1 (6 bases). Germline V CDR1 and CDR2: KGHSH, LQKENI. V was pared by 3 bases and J by 5 bases, with 13 bases between. The CDR3 covers 14 residues. CDR3 nucleotides: TGTGCCAGCTCACCGGGGGCAACTGGTACTGAAGCTTTCTTT. Translation gives CASSPGATGTEAFF.

This clone was counted once. This chain links TRBV10-3 with TRBJ2-7; D may be TRBD1 (6 bases). This CDR3 contains 14 residues. Germline V gives CDR1 ENHRY, CDR2 SYGVKD. Trimming shortened V by 2 bases and J by 4 bases, and 12 bases separated the two germline ends. In DNA form, the CDR3 reads TGTGCCATCAGTGAGCTACAGAGGGGGTACGAGCAGTACTTC. Encoded protein: CAISELQRGYEQYF.

The chain is built from TRBV9 and TRBJ1-1, with TRBD1 identical over 7 bases. The CDR3 extends over 17 amino acids. The germline CDR1 and CDR2 sequences are SGDLS and YYNGEE. The trim removed 0 bases at V and 0 bases at J, leaving 8 bases unmatched. The CDR3 reads CASSVGQGVGLNTEAFF. The CDR3 DNA is TGTGCCAGCAGCGTAGGGCAGGGGGTGGGTTTGAACACTGAAGCTTTCTTT.

This chain's CDR3 is CASGTGSWAFF. In DNA, the CDR3 is TGTGCCAGCGGGACAGGCTCCTGGGCTTTCTTT. This sequence joins TRBV28 and TRBJ1-1, with 8 bases fitting TRBD1. The CDR3 loop spans 11 amino acids. V lost 8 bases and J lost 11; bases outside the gene matches: 7. Germline lookup yields CDR1 MDHEN and CDR2 SYDVKM.